A single sample is the source of the 32 T cell receptor beta chains below, sequenced in a study of T cell responses to AZD1222 COVID-19 vaccine. Sequenced by immunoSEQ multiplex PCR; TCRdb stores in-frame clones only, minus some. In the table there are about 140,000 clones, around nine tenths of which are singletons. The specimen comprised peripheral blood, sampled on day 0 of AZD1222 vaccination. Every receptor here comes from an adult in good health.

The J gene is TRBJ2-4, the V gene TRBV13; 8 bases fit TRBD2. The CDR3 contains 14 residues. The germline CDR1 and CDR2 sequences are PRHDT and FYEKMQ (reference sequence). The V gene end was trimmed by 4 bases and the J gene end by 7 bases; junction bases not matched to a gene: 6. The DNA for the CDR3 is TGTGCCAGCAGCTCGCGGGGGGCGGGGAACATTCAGTACTTC. It specifies CASSSRGAGNIQYF.

The J gene is TRBJ1-1, the V gene TRBV9, with D unresolved. The V end lost 0 bases, the J end lost 8 bases, and 11 bases lay between the germline ends. CDR1 and CDR2 from the germline V gene are SGDLS and YYNGEE. The CDR3 is 13 residues long. For the CDR3, the DNA is TGTGCCAGCAGCGTAGTATCGTCGGCGGAAGCTTTCTTT. Translating it yields CASSVVSSAEAFF.

This clone was counted only a few times. The chain uses TRBV28 and TRBJ2-2, with unresolved D. V shed 5 bases and J shed 1 base, with 14 bases lying between them. Germline values: CDR1 MDHEN, CDR2 SYDVKM. This CDR3 contains 16 residues. The CDR3 protein is CASSDRPTGNTGELFF. The CDR3 nucleotides read TGTGCCAGCAGTGACCGCCCGACGGGGAACACCGGGGAGCTGTTTTTT.

This clone has a handful of counts. The rearrangement joins TRBV7-8 to TRBJ1-6, with D perhaps TRBD1 (5 bases). Germline V lookup: CDR1 SGHVS, CDR2 FQNEAQ. V was shortened by 6 bases and J by 6 bases, with 15 bases between the two germline ends. The CDR3 runs to 15 residues. CDR3 sequence (DNA): TGTGCCAGCAGTCGGGACCGCGGATCTAATTCACCCCTCCACTTT. Its protein is CASSRDRGSNSPLHF.

J is TRBJ1-1 and V is TRBV27, with D possibly matching TRBD1 (6 bases). The germline V and J ends were trimmed by 0 bases and 1 base, with 9 bases remaining between them. The CDR3 totals 15 residues. Germline assignment: CDR1 MNHEY and CDR2 SMNVEV (reference sequence). The CDR3 sequence: CASSLSWGRNTEAFF. The CDR3 DNA sequence: TGTGCCAGCAGTTTATCGTGGGGGCGGAACACTGAAGCTTTCTTT.

CDR3 in DNA: TGTGCCAGCAGCTTAGCAAGCCCAGGGGGCGATGGCTACACCTTC. Translating gives CASSLASPGGDGYTF. The rearrangement joins TRBV7-9 to TRBJ1-2, with 8 bases that match TRBD1. The CDR3 runs to 15 residues. CDR1 and CDR2 from the germline V gene are SEHNR and FQNEAQ (reference sequence). The V gene end was trimmed by 0 bases and the J gene end by 6 bases; junction bases not matched to a gene: 6.

The rearrangement links TRBV7-2 to TRBJ2-3; 8 nucleotides agree with TRBD1. CDR1 is SGHTA and CDR2 is FQGNSA in the germline V gene. The ends lost 7 bases at V and 4 bases at J; junction bases unmatched: 10. This CDR3 has 15 residues. CDR3 sequence (DNA): TGTGCCAGCACCCGTCCGGACAGGGAAGCAGATACGCAGTATTTT. Its translation is CASTRPDREADTQYF.

A single count supports this clone. The rearrangement links TRBV2 to TRBJ2-3, with D possibly TRBD1 on 5 matching bases. Germline values: CDR1 SNHLY, CDR2 FYNNEI. The CDR3 extends over 14 amino acids. V shed 8 bases and J shed 2 bases, with 14 bases lying between them. The chain's CDR3 is CASALGLNTDTQYF. The CDR3 bases are TGTGCCAGCGCCTTGGGGCTTAACACAGATACGCAGTATTTT. Looking up the rest from reference TRBV2 and TRBJ2-3 gives the full variable domain: EPEVTQTPSHQVTQMGQEVILRCVPISNHLYFYWYRQILGQKVEFLVSFYNNEISEKSEIFDDQFSVERPDGSNFTLKIRSTKLEDSAMYFCASALGLNTDTQYFGPGTRLTVL.

The chain employs TRBV9 and TRBJ2-2; 7 bases are a match to TRBD1. Germline CDR1 is SGDLS and CDR2 is YYNGEE. The J segment lost 4 bases and the V segment lost 4 bases, leaving 4 bases of the junction unmatched. This CDR3 spans 14 amino acids. The CDR3 spells CASSYTGVTGELFF. The CDR3 DNA sequence: TGTGCCAGCAGCTACACAGGGGTCACCGGGGAGCTGTTTTTT.

This chain joins TRBV11-3 and TRBJ1-2; 9 bases are shared with TRBD1. CDR3 length: 15 residues. Germline V gene data show CDR1 as SGHNT and CDR2 as YENEEA. V trimming: 6 bases; J trimming: 4 bases; junction bases outside the gene matches: 9. The CDR3 DNA reads TGTGCCAGCAGGGACACAGGGGGCTTCTCCTATGGCTACACCTTC. Translated, it gives CASRDTGGFSYGYTF. The full variable domain, with the rest looked up from reference TRBV11-3 and TRBJ1-2, is EAGVVQSPRYKIIEKKQPVAFWCNPISGHNTLYWYLQNLGQGPELLIRYENEEAVDDSQLPKDRFSAERLKGVDSTLKIQPAELGDSAVYLCASRDTGGFSYGYTFGSGTRLTVV.

This chain connects TRBV7-9 to TRBJ2-1; 9 bases are shared with TRBD2. V was pared by 1 base and J by 6 bases, with 7 bases of the junction left unmatched. The CDR3 spans 16 residues. Germline V gene data show CDR1 as SEHNR and CDR2 as FQNEAQ (reference sequence). The CDR3 spells CASSLGGLAWRNEQFF. As DNA, the CDR3 is TGTGCCAGCAGCTTAGGGGGACTAGCATGGCGCAATGAGCAGTTCTTC.

This chain uses TRBV5-6 with TRBJ2-5; 7 positions agree with TRBD1. The CDR3 has 15 residues. The V and J ends lost 2 bases and 5 bases, in that order; junction bases with no gene match: 9. Germline CDR1 is SGHDT and CDR2 is YYEEEE. This CDR3 is CASSLRQGLAETQYF. CDR3 DNA sequence: TGTGCCAGCAGCTTAAGACAGGGATTGGCGGAGACCCAGTACTTC.

This chain joins TRBV5-1 and TRBJ2-7; 9 bases map to TRBD1. The germline CDR1 and CDR2 sequences are SGHRS and YFSETQ. V trimming: 2 bases; J trimming: 5 bases; junction bases outside the gene matches: 8. The CDR3 spans 15 residues. CDR3 loop: CASSFRDRVIHEQYF. For the CDR3, the DNA is TGCGCCAGCAGCTTTCGGGACAGGGTTATCCACGAGCAGTACTTC.

The chain has TRBV6-5 and TRBJ1-2; D unresolved. V shed 6 bases and J shed 0 bases, with 11 bases lying between them. Germline CDR1 and CDR2: MNHEY and SVGAGI. The CDR3 runs to 14 residues. This chain's CDR3 is CASRRRLANYGYTF. CDR3 bases: TGTGCCAGCAGGCGACGGCTAGCTAACTATGGCTACACCTTC.

The gene calls are TRBV27 and TRBJ2-7; 8 bases map to TRBD1. Germline loops: CDR1 MNHEY, CDR2 SMNVEV (reference sequence). The J segment lost 4 bases and the V segment lost 3 bases, leaving 2 bases of the junction unmatched. There are 13 residues in the CDR3. In DNA form, the CDR3 reads TGTGCCAGCAGTTTTGGACAGGGTTACGAGCAGTACTTC. Its translation: CASSFGQGYEQYF.

The chain joins TRBV5-4 to TRBJ1-6, with D unresolved. Germline CDR1 is SGHNT and CDR2 is YYREEE (reference sequence). Trimming stripped 0 bases from V and 10 bases from J, with 14 bases between. The CDR3 loop spans 15 amino acids. The CDR3 is CASSLAGRGDSPLHF. The CDR3 DNA reads TGTGCCAGCAGCTTGGCGGGCAGAGGTGACTCACCCCTCCACTTT.

This rearrangement joins TRBV6-1 to TRBJ1-1, with TRBD1 as a possible D gene (5 bases). There are 15 residues in the CDR3. Germline V gene lookup returns CDR1 MNHNS and CDR2 SASEGT. Trimming left V 1 base short and J 11 bases short, with 20 bases between. In DNA form, the CDR3 reads TGTGCCAGCAGTGAAGGATTTGGGCGGGGGTTCTCCGCTTTCTTT. It codes for CASSEGFGRGFSAFF.

The J gene is TRBJ1-5, the V gene TRBV6-2 or TRBV6-3; D is possibly TRBD1 (6 bases). This CDR3 is built from 14 residues. Germline V gene sequence: CDR1 MNHEY, CDR2 SVGEGT. Trimming cost V 0 bases and J 6 bases, with 9 bases left between them. The CDR3 protein is CASSYSTGPQPQHF. In DNA, the CDR3 is TGTGCCAGCAGTTACTCGACAGGCCCTCAGCCCCAGCATTTT.

The V call is TRBV6-5, the J call TRBJ1-1; D gene uncertain. The CDR3 spans 13 residues. V shed 0 bases and J shed 8 bases, with 10 bases lying between them. The germline gives CDR1 MNHEY, CDR2 SVGAGI. This CDR3 reads CASSYSYQAEAFF. The CDR3 region has the DNA TGTGCCAGCAGTTACTCGTACCAGGCCGAAGCTTTCTTT.

This rearrangement joins TRBV11-2 to TRBJ2-1, with D hard to call. This CDR3 is 15 amino acids long. The V and J ends lost 6 bases and 0 bases respectively, with 12 bases between them. The germline gives CDR1 SGHAT, CDR2 FQNNGV. The CDR3 here is CASSGALSSYNEQFF. The DNA of the CDR3 is TGTGCCAGCAGTGGCGCCCTGAGCTCCTACAATGAGCAGTTCTTC.

This clone was counted between two and nine times. The V gene is TRBV7-9, the J gene TRBJ2-2, with D unclear. This CDR3 has 18 residues. Germline assignment: CDR1 SEHNR and CDR2 FQNEAQ (reference sequence). V was trimmed by 5 bases and J by 3 bases, leaving 22 bases between them. Written as DNA, the CDR3 is TGTGCCAGCAGCCCTTCACTGGGAAGAAATAGGGACACCGGGGAGCTGTTTTTT. This codes for CASSPSLGRNRDTGELFF.

The genes are TRBV20-1 and TRBJ1-2, with a tentative D call TRBD1 (5 bases). The CDR3 sequence is 10 residues long. In germline, CDR1 is DFQATT, CDR2 SNEGSKA (reference sequence). Trimming pared 5 bases from V and 12 bases from J, leaving 13 bases between. This CDR3 is CSAGTAGHTF. As DNA, the CDR3 is TGCAGTGCTGGAACTGCGGGGCACACCTTC.

V usage is TRBV15 and J usage is TRBJ2-2, with D perhaps TRBD1 (7 bases). V dropped 11 bases and J dropped 7 bases, with 20 bases sitting between them. CDR3 length: 14 amino acids. Germline loops: CDR1 LNHNV, CDR2 YYDKDF (reference sequence). The CDR3 bases are TGTGCCGGGCTCCCGCAGGGGGGTAGCGGGGAGCTGTTTTTT. Encoded protein: CAGLPQGGSGELFF.

This clone occurred once. The V gene is TRBV7-9, the J gene TRBJ1-1; no reliable D call. The CDR3 runs 12 residues. The V end lost 4 bases, the J end lost 1 base, and 4 bases lay between the germline ends. The V gene's germline CDR1 is SEHNR and CDR2 FQNEAQ (reference sequence). For the CDR3, the DNA is TGTGCCAGCAGCTCCTCGAACACTGAAGCTTTCTTT. As protein: CASSSSNTEAFF.

This chain uses TRBV7-2 with TRBJ2-3; 10 bases are a match to TRBD2. This CDR3 has 13 amino acids. With 10 bases clipped from V and 8 bases from J, the junction kept 9 bases outside the gene matches. The germline CDR1 and CDR2 sequences are SGHTA and FQGNSA. DNA of the CDR3: TGTGCCACCCGCAGCGGGGGGGGCAGTACGCAGTATTTT. As protein: CATRSGGGSTQYF. Drawing the rest from reference TRBV7-2 and TRBJ2-3, the complete variable domain is GAGVSQSPSNKVTEKGKDVELRCDPISGHTALYWYRQSLGQGLEFLIYFQGNSAPDKSGLPSDRFSAERTGGSVSTLTIQRTQQEDSAVYLCATRSGGGSTQYFGPGTRLTVL.

The rearrangement uses TRBV2 and TRBJ2-6; D not resolved. Trimming cost V 4 bases and J 0 bases, with 4 bases left between them. The germline gives CDR1 SNHLY, CDR2 FYNNEI. CDR3 length equals 14 residues. The CDR3 reads CASSASSGANVLTF. CDR3 bases: TGTGCCAGCAGTGCCAGCTCTGGGGCCAACGTCCTGACTTTC.

The chain links TRBV21-1 to TRBJ1-1; the DNA was not used to check the table's D call, TRBD1. TRBV21-1 is a pseudogene. CDR3 size: 19 residues. The CDR3 region has the DNA TGTGCCAGCAGCCCCATCCAAAAGGACAGGGTAAAAGAAAACACTGAAGCTTTCTTT. Protein product: CASSPIQKDRVKENTEAFF.

The rearrangement joins TRBV7-3 to TRBJ1-1; tentatively, D is TRBD1 (6 bases). Germline V gene data show CDR1 as SGHTA and CDR2 as FQGTGA. Trimming cost V 5 bases and J 0 bases, with 13 bases left between them. This CDR3 is 15 amino acids long. In DNA form, the CDR3 reads TGTGCCAGCAGCCCAACTAGGGGGGTGAACACTGAAGCTTTCTTT. Its protein product is CASSPTRGVNTEAFF. Based on the CDR3 plus reference TRBV7-3 and TRBJ1-1, the full variable domain is GAGVSQTPSNKVTEKGKYVELRCDPISGHTALYWYRQSLGQGPEFLIYFQGTGAADDSGLPNDRFFAVRPEGSVSTLKIQRTERGDSAVYLCASSPTRGVNTEAFFGQGTRLTVV.

The chain links TRBV7-9 to TRBJ1-5; TRBD1 matches 9 bases. With 1 base clipped from V and 0 bases from J, the junction kept 10 bases outside the gene matches. Germline V gene data show CDR1 as SEHNR and CDR2 as FQNEAQ (reference sequence). The CDR3 extends over 19 amino acids. The CDR3: CASSLDFAGTGYSNQPQHF. DNA of the CDR3: TGTGCCAGCAGCTTAGATTTCGCCGGGACAGGGTATAGCAATCAGCCCCAGCATTTT.

This sequence joins TRBV12-3 or TRBV12-4 and TRBJ2-7, with a tentative D call TRBD2 (6 bases). The CDR3 contains 13 residues. V was pared by 6 bases and J by 7 bases, with 16 bases between. As DNA, the CDR3 is TGTGCCAGCAGCCTCATACCAGGGAGGGAGCAGTACTTC. As protein: CASSLIPGREQYF.

The V and J genes are TRBV5-1 and TRBJ2-2, with 7 bases aligning to TRBD2. Germline assignment: CDR1 SGHRS and CDR2 YFSETQ. The CDR3 is 15 residues long. V shed 4 bases, J shed 1 base, and the junction held 4 bases outside the gene matches. CDR3: CASSPGLVNTGELFF. The CDR3 DNA reads TGCGCCAGCAGCCCTGGACTAGTGAACACCGGGGAGCTGTTTTTT.

The V call is TRBV29-1, the J call TRBJ1-1; D is ambiguous. In germline, CDR1 is SQVTM, CDR2 ANQGSEA. This CDR3 is built from 13 residues. V lost 5 bases and J 3 bases, leaving 13 bases between the germline ends. CDR3 loop: CSVLLGRDTEAFF. CDR3 DNA sequence: TGCAGCGTTCTGCTCGGCCGGGACACTGAAGCTTTCTTT. Supplemented by reference TRBV29-1 and TRBJ1-1, the full variable domain reads SAVISQKPSRDICQRGTSLTIQCQVDSQVTMMFWYRQQPGQSLTLIATANQGSEATYESGFVIDKFPISRPNLTFSTLTVSNMSPEDSSIYLCSVLLGRDTEAFFGQGTRLTVV.